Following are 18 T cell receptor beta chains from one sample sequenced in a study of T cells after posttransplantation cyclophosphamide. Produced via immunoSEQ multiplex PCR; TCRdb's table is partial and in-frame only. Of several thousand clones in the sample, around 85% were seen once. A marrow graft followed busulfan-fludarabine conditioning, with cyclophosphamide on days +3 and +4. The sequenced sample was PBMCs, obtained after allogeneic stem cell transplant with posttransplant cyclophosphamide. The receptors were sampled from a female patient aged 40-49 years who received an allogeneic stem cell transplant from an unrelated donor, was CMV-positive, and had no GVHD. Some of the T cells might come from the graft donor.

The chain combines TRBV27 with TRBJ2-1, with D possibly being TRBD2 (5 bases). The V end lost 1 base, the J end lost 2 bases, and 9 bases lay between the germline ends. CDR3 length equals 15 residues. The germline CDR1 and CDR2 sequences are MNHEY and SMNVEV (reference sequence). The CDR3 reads CASSLLPGAYNEQFF. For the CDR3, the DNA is TGTGCCAGCAGTTTATTGCCCGGGGCCTACAATGAGCAGTTCTTC.

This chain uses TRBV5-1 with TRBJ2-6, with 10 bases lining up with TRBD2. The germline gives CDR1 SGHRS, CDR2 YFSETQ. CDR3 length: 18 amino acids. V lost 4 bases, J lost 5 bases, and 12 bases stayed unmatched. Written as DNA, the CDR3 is TGCGCCAGCAGCGGGGTAAGCGGGGGGGCCGTCTGGGCCAACGTCCTGACTTTC. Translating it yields CASSGVSGGAVWANVLTF.

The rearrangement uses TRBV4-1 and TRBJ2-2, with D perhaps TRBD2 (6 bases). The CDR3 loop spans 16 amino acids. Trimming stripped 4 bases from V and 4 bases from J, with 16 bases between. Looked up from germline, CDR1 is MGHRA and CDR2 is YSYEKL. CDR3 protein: CASSLRGRGLTGELFF. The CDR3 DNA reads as TGCGCCAGCAGCCTGCGGGGACGGGGTCTCACCGGGGAGCTGTTTTTT.

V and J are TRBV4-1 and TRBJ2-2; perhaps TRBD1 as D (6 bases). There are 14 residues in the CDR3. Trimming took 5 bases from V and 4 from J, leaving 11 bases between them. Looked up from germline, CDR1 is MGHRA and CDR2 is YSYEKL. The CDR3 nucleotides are TGCGCCAGCAGCAGTTTCAGGGGCACCGGGGAGCTGTTTTTT. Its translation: CASSSFRGTGELFF.

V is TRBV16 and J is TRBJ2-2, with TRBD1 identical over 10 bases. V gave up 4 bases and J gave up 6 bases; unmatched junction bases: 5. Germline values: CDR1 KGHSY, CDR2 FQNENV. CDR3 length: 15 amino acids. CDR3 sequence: CASSRGTGEAGELFF. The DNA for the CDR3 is TGTGCCAGCAGCCGCGGGACAGGGGAGGCCGGGGAGCTGTTTTTT.

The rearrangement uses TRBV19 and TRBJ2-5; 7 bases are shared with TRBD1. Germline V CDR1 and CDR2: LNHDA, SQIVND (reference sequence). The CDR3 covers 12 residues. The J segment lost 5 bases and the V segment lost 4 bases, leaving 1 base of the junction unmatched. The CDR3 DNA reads TGTGCCAGTAGTACGACAGGGGAGACCCAGTACTTC. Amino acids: CASSTTGETQYF.

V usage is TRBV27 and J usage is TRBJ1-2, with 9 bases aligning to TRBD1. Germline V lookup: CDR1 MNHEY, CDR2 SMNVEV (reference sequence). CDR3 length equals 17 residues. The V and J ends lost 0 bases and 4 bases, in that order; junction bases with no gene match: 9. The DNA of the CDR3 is TGTGCCAGCAGTTTATCCGGACAGGGGCGTATAGCCTATGGCTACACCTTC. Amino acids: CASSLSGQGRIAYGYTF.

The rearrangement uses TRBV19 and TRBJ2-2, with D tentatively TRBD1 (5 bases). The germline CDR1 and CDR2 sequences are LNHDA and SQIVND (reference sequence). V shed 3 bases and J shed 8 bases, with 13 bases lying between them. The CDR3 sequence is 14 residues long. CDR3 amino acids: CASSIGQGYGELFF. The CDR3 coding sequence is TGTGCCAGTAGTATTGGGCAGGGCTATGGGGAGCTGTTTTTT.

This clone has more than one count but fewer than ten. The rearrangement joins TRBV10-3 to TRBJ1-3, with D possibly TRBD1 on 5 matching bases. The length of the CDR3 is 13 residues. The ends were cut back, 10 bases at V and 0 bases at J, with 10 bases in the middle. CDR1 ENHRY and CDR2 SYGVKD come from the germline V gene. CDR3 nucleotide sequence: TGTGCCAGCGGGGCGAACTCTGGAAACACCATATATTTT. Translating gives CASGANSGNTIYF.

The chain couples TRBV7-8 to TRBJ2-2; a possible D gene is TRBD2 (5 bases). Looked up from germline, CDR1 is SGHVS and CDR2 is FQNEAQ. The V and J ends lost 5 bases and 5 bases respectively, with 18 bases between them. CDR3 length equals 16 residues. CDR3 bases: TGTGCCAGCAGCGATCCCCGGGGAAGAACAACCGGGGAGCTGTTTTTT. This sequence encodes CASSDPRGRTTGELFF.

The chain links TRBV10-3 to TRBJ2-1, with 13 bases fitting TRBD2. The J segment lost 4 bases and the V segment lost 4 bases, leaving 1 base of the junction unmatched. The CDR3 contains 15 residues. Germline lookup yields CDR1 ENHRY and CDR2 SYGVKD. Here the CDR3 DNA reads TGTGCCATCAGTGGGGGACTAGCGGGGTACAATGAGCAGTTCTTC. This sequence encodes CAISGGLAGYNEQFF.

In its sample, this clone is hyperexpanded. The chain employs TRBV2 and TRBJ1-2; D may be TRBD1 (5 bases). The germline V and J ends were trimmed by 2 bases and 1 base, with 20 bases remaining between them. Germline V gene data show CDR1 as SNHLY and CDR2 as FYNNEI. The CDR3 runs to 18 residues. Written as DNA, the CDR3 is TGTGCCAGCAGTGAATGGGCCAGGGCATTGGATGGTAACTATGGCTACACCTTC. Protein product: CASSEWARALDGNYGYTF.

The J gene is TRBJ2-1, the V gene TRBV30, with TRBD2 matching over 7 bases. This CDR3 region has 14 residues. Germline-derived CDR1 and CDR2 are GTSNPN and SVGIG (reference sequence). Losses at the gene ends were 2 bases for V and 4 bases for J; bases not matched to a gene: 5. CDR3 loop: CAWSTGGGYNEQFF. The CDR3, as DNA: TGTGCCTGGAGTACTGGGGGGGGGTACAATGAGCAGTTCTTC.

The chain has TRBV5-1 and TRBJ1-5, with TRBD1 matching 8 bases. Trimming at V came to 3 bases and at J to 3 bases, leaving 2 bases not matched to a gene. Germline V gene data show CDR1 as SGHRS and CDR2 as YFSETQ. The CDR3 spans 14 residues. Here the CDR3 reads CASSSGQANQPQHF. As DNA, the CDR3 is TGCGCCAGCAGCTCGGGACAGGCCAATCAGCCCCAGCATTTT.

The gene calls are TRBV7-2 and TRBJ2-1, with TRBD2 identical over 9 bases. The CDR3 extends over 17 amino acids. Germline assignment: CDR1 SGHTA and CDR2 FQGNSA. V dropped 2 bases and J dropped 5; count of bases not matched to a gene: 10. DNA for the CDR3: TGTGCCAGCAGCTTAAGGCCCAGCGGGGGGCATAACAATGAGCAGTTCTTC. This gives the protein CASSLRPSGGHNNEQFF.

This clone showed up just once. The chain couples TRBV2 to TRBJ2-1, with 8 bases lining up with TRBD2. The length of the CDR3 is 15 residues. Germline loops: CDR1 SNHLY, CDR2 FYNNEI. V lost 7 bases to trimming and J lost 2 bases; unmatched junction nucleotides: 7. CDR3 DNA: TGTGCCAGCACCGGCGGGCGGGGGGCCTACAATGAGCAGTTCTTC. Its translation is CASTGGRGAYNEQFF.

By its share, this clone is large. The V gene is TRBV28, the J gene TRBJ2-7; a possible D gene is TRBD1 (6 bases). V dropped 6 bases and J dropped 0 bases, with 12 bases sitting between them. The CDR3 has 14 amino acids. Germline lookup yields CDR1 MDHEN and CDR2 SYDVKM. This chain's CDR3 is CASRPGTTSYEQYF. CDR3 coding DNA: TGTGCCAGCAGACCCGGGACAACCTCCTACGAGCAGTACTTC.

The CDR3 is CASSLWGDGYTF. Written as DNA, the CDR3 is TGCGCCAGCAGCTTGTGGGGGGACGGCTACACCTTC. The chain has TRBV5-1 and TRBJ1-2; perhaps TRBD1 as D (5 bases). V was shortened by 1 base and J by 8 bases, with 9 bases between the two germline ends. The germline V gene encodes CDR1 SGHRS and CDR2 YFSETQ. The CDR3 loop spans 12 amino acids.